The 32 T cell receptor beta chains below come from one sample, sequenced in a study of T cells in Graves' hyperthyroidism and ophthalmopathy. Amplified TCR beta CDR3 regions came from RNA transcripts. First-round RT-PCR targeting the TCR CDR3 was performed with the HTBI primer set. One entry per CDR3 protein, called by TCRdb with MiXCR from the multiplex PCR reads. The sample gives around 450,000 distinct CDR3 sequences, more than 15% of which show up once; 13% to 15% is in the top ten. What was sequenced was blood. The receptor source for this set is a woman between 18 and 29 years old with Graves' hyperthyroidism.

The chain links TRBV9 to TRBJ1-3; TRBD1 is a possible D gene (5 bases). V lost 0 bases and J 0 bases, leaving 10 bases between the germline ends. The CDR3 consists of 16 residues. Germline V gene lookup returns CDR1 SGDLS and CDR2 YYNGEE. The CDR3 loop reads CASSVGGGSSGNTIYF. CDR3 DNA: TGTGCCAGCAGCGTAGGCGGGGGGAGCTCTGGAAACACCATATATTTT.

The chain combines TRBV28 with TRBJ1-1; the match to TRBD1 covers 9 bases. The CDR3 has 15 amino acids. Germline V gene sequence: CDR1 MDHEN, CDR2 SYDVKM. V lost 1 base to trimming and J lost 5 bases; unmatched junction nucleotides: 5. The CDR3 DNA is TGTGCCAGCAGTTTATACACAGGGGGCGGAACTGAAGCTTTCTTT. Its translation: CASSLYTGGGTEAFF.

The chain links TRBV2 to TRBJ2-1; 8 positions agree with TRBD1. With V trimmed by 5 bases and J by 10 bases, 13 bases remained unmatched. Germline V gene sequence: CDR1 SNHLY, CDR2 FYNNEI. CDR3 length equals 15 residues. The CDR3 DNA follows: TGTGCCAGCAGTTCCTTGGGACAGGCCAATGAAGAGCAGTTCTTC. Translated, it gives CASSSLGQANEEQFF.

This clonotype has more than one count but fewer than ten. The CDR3 sequence: CASSERGRKGTNEKLFF. CDR3 DNA sequence: TGTGCCAGCAGTGAAAGGGGGCGGAAGGGGACTAATGAAAAACTGTTTTTT. The chain joins TRBV25-1 to TRBJ1-4; 7 bases map to TRBD1. V dropped 2 bases and J dropped 2; count of bases not matched to a gene: 8. This CDR3 is 17 amino acids long. In germline, CDR1 is MGHDK, CDR2 SYGVNS.

This clonotype was found a few times. This sequence joins TRBV28 and TRBJ2-6; D perhaps matches TRBD2 (5 bases). The CDR3 runs 15 residues. CDR1 and CDR2 from the germline V gene are MDHEN and SYDVKM. V shed 3 bases and J shed 1 base, with 7 bases lying between them. CDR3 region: CASSFSASGANVLTF. In DNA form, the CDR3 reads TGTGCCAGCAGTTTTAGCGCATCTGGGGCCAACGTCCTGACTTTC.

The sample holds many counts of this clonotype. CDR3 residues: CASSPGGSGRSDTQYF. CDR3 nucleotides: TGTGCCAGCAGTCCCGGTGGTAGCGGGAGATCCGATACGCAGTATTTT. This chain uses TRBV28 with TRBJ2-3, with TRBD2 identical over 9 bases. CDR1 MDHEN and CDR2 SYDVKM come from the germline V gene. V shed 5 bases and J 6 bases; nucleotides not matched to a gene: 12. The CDR3 loop spans 16 amino acids.

This clonotype was counted at least ten times. The chain employs TRBV7-2 and TRBJ2-7, with 10 nucleotides matching TRBD1. V was clipped by 5 bases and J by 2 bases; unmatched bases: 6. The CDR3 is 15 amino acids. The germline CDR1 and CDR2 sequences are SGHTA and FQGNSA. The CDR3 DNA is TGTGCCAGCAGCCAAACCGGGACAGGGGCCTACGAGCAGTACTTC. Amino acid sequence: CASSQTGTGAYEQYF. The variable domain in full, with the rest retrieved from reference TRBV7-2 and TRBJ2-7, is GAGVSQSPSNKVTEKGKDVELRCDPISGHTALYWYRQSLGQGLEFLIYFQGNSAPDKSGLPSDRFSAERTGGSVSTLTIQRTQQEDSAVYLCASSQTGTGAYEQYFGPGTRLTVT.

In this sample, this clonotype turned up many times. This chain joins TRBV2 and TRBJ2-7; D remains ambiguous. Germline values: CDR1 SNHLY, CDR2 FYNNEI. The V end was cut by 5 bases, the J end by 3 bases, with 2 bases between. The CDR3 extends over 10 amino acids. In DNA, the CDR3 is TGTGCCAGCAGTTTCTACGAGCAGTACTTC. Translated, it gives CASSFYEQYF.

This clonotype was observed a few times. The chain has TRBV10-3 and TRBJ2-1; 9 nucleotides agree with TRBD1. The junction had 2 bases not matched to a gene; V was cut back by 7 bases and J by 1 base. CDR1 and CDR2 from the germline V gene are ENHRY and SYGVKD. The CDR3 loop spans 14 amino acids. The CDR3 is CAITGTGSYNEQFF. DNA of the CDR3: TGTGCCATCACCGGGACAGGGTCCTACAATGAGCAGTTCTTC.

This clonotype was counted at least ten times. This sequence joins TRBV12-3 or TRBV12-4 and TRBJ2-2; D might be TRBD1 or TRBD2, each matching 5 bases. The CDR3 has 16 amino acids. V shed 3 bases and J shed 4 bases, with 15 bases lying between them. The CDR3, as DNA: TGTGCCAGCAGTTTGGGGGTCCTCGGACGCACCGGGGAGCTGTTTTTT. As protein: CASSLGVLGRTGELFF.

In this sample, this clonotype turned up a few times. This sequence joins TRBV9 and TRBJ1-3; unclear D gene. CDR3 length: 15 residues. Deletions cut 0 bases from V and 4 bases from J, with 11 bases between. Germline values: CDR1 SGDLS, CDR2 YYNGEE. The CDR3 reads CASSVAGRTGNTIYF. Written as DNA, the CDR3 is TGTGCCAGCAGCGTAGCTGGTAGAACGGGAAACACCATATATTTT. Complete variable domain (other parts from reference TRBV9 and TRBJ1-3): DSGVTQTPKHLITATGQRVTLRCSPRSGDLSVYWYQQSLDQGLQFLIQYYNGEERAKGNILERFSAQQFPDLHSELNLSSLELGDSALYFCASSVAGRTGNTIYFGEGSWLTVV.

The chain uses TRBV20-1 and TRBJ2-3; 9 nucleotides agree with TRBD2. The V segment lost 1 base and the J segment 5 bases; nucleotides outside the gene matches: 4. CDR3 length: 14 residues. Germline V gene lookup returns CDR1 DFQATT and CDR2 SNEGSKA (reference sequence). The CDR3 nucleotides are TGCAGTGCTAGAGCCCTAGCGGGAAGAGATACGCAGTATTTT. Residues: CSARALAGRDTQYF.

The table lists this clonotype with many counts. This chain uses TRBV7-9 with TRBJ1-5; a weak D match, TRBD1 (5 bases). CDR1 is SEHNR and CDR2 is FQNEAQ in the germline V gene (reference sequence). Trimming pared 1 base from V and 1 base from J, leaving 8 bases between. CDR3 length: 15 residues. Here the CDR3 DNA reads TGTGCCAGCAGCTTAGGGCAGGGCAGCAATCAGCCCCAGCATTTT. Its protein is CASSLGQGSNQPQHF.

V is TRBV5-1 and J is TRBJ1-1; D remains ambiguous. The CDR3 contains 14 residues. With 0 bases removed from V and 5 bases from J, the gap between germline ends came to 11 bases. Germline V gene sequence: CDR1 SGHRS, CDR2 YFSETQ. The CDR3 loop is CASSLADGRTEAFF. The CDR3 bases are TGCGCCAGCAGCTTGGCGGACGGACGTACTGAAGCTTTCTTT. The variable domain in full, with the rest retrieved from reference TRBV5-1 and TRBJ1-1, is KAGVTQTPRYLIKTRGQQVTLSCSPISGHRSVSWYQQTPGQGLQFLFEYFSETQRNKGNFPGRFSGRQFSNSRSEMNVSTLELGDSALYLCASSLADGRTEAFFGQGTRLTVV.

This clonotype came up a few times. The V call is TRBV27, the J call TRBJ2-2, with a weak D call TRBD1 (6 bases). This CDR3 has 15 amino acids. Germline V gives CDR1 MNHEY, CDR2 SMNVEV (reference sequence). Trimming pared 3 bases from V and 4 bases from J, leaving 12 bases between. The CDR3 here is CASSLEGGPTGELFF. CDR3 bases: TGTGCCAGCAGTTTGGAAGGGGGTCCCACCGGGGAGCTGTTTTTT.

A word on this clonotype: It may be a read error: a sequence one base away is much more abundant. This sequence joins TRBV29-1 and TRBJ1-1; D remains unclear. Germline V lookup: CDR1 SQVTM, CDR2 ANQGSEA. Trimming removed 8 bases from V and 5 bases from J, with 18 bases in between. The CDR3 length is 13 residues. The CDR3 DNA reads as TGCAGCTTGATCGTGGACGCTGGGACTGAAGCTTTCTTT. This encodes CSLIVDAGTEAFF.

The chain carries TRBV9 and TRBJ2-2; the match to TRBD1 covers 8 bases. Germline assignment: CDR1 SGDLS and CDR2 YYNGEE. The CDR3 extends over 16 amino acids. V was pared by 0 bases and J by 7 bases, with 8 bases of the junction left unmatched. Here the CDR3 reads CASSVGAGGYFGELFF. The CDR3 region has the DNA TGTGCCAGCAGCGTAGGGGCAGGGGGCTACTTCGGGGAGCTGTTTTTT.

The sample holds many counts of this clonotype. The chain recombines TRBV12-3 or TRBV12-4 with TRBJ1-5; 7 nucleotides align to TRBD1. J gave up 1 base and V 5 bases, and 5 bases lay outside the gene matches. The CDR3 length is 15 residues. CDR3 in amino acids: CASSQQGTSNQPQHF. The CDR3 DNA is TGTGCCAGCAGTCAACAGGGGACCAGCAATCAGCCCCAGCATTTT.

The table lists this clonotype with many counts. V gene TRBV9 combines with J gene TRBJ2-2, with TRBD2 matching 7 bases. Germline CDR1 SGDLS, CDR2 YYNGEE. The length of the CDR3 is 17 residues. V lost 3 bases to trimming and J lost 2 bases; unmatched junction nucleotides: 10. The CDR3 DNA reads as TGTGCCAGCAGCGCGATCCGGGGGGTCTTAAACACCGGGGAGCTGTTTTTT. Translated: CASSAIRGVLNTGELFF.

CDR3 bases: TGTGCCAGCTCACCGCGCCCCCCGGGAAGCTCTGGAAACACCATATATTTT. This gives the protein CASSPRPPGSSGNTIYF. The chain combines TRBV18 with TRBJ1-3; D gene ambiguous. V lost 3 bases, J lost 0 bases, and 15 bases lay in between. The length of the CDR3 is 17 residues. In germline, CDR1 is KGHSH, CDR2 LQKENI.

This clonotype was seen a few times. V and J are TRBV12-3 or TRBV12-4 and TRBJ2-5; no firm D call. This CDR3 has 13 amino acids. Trimming pared 2 bases from V and 1 base from J, leaving 5 bases between. The CDR3 protein is CASSLFGQETQYF. CDR3 nucleotide sequence: TGTGCCAGCAGTTTATTTGGCCAAGAGACCCAGTACTTC.

This clonotype was counted only a few times. The rearrangement links TRBV15 to TRBJ1-5; no reliable D call. Trimming removed 1 base from V and 4 bases from J, with 5 bases in between. Per the germline V gene, CDR1 is LNHNV and CDR2 is YYDKDF (reference sequence). CDR3 size: 13 residues. The CDR3 here is CATSRAANQPQHF. CDR3 nucleotides: TGTGCCACCAGCAGAGCAGCAAATCAGCCCCAGCATTTT.

Points on this clonotype: This may come from a read error, since a much larger clone is one base off. The chain is built from TRBV5-1 and TRBJ2-7, with 10 nucleotides matching TRBD1. The germline V gene has CDR1 SGHRS and CDR2 YFSETQ. V was clipped by 5 bases and J by 4 bases; unmatched bases: 12. CDR3 length: 16 residues. The CDR3 loop reads CASRPPSTGGHYEQYF. The CDR3 region has the DNA TGCGCCAGCAGACCGCCCTCGACAGGGGGCCATTACGAGCAGTACTTC. Drawing the rest from reference TRBV5-1 and TRBJ2-7, the complete variable domain is KAGVTQTPRYLIKTRGQQVTLSCSPISGHRSVSWYQQTPGQGLQFLFEYFSETQRNKGNFPGRFSGRQFSNSRSEMNVSTLELGDSALYLCASRPPSTGGHYEQYFGPGTRLTVT.

This clonotype was picked up many times. V and J are TRBV28 and TRBJ2-7; 11 nucleotides line up with TRBD1. V shed 7 bases and J 4 bases; nucleotides not matched to a gene: 15. Germline V gene sequence: CDR1 MDHEN, CDR2 SYDVKM. The length of the CDR3 is 17 residues. The CDR3 region is CASIGTSRDRGSYEQYF. The CDR3 bases are TGTGCCAGCATTGGAACGTCACGGGACAGGGGGTCGTACGAGCAGTACTTC. Variable domain in full (rest from reference TRBV28 and TRBJ2-7): DVKVTQSSRYLVKRTGEKVFLECVQDMDHENMFWYRQDPGLGLRLIYFSYDVKMKEKGDIPEGYSVSREKKERFSLILESASTNQTSMYLCASIGTSRDRGSYEQYFGPGTRLTVT.

This clonotype has a count of ten or more. The gene calls are TRBV6-1 and TRBJ1-2; D gene unclear. There are 13 residues in the CDR3. V lost 1 base to trimming and J lost 10 bases, with 13 bases between them. Germline V gene sequence: CDR1 MNHNS, CDR2 SASEGT. The CDR3 here is CASSEGPGRNYTF. The CDR3, as DNA: TGTGCCAGCAGTGAAGGGCCGGGGAGGAACTACACCTTC.

This clonotype showed up many times. The germline gene is not matched at one end of the junction; a read error may be the cause. The chain employs TRBV27 and TRBJ1-1, with D perhaps TRBD1 (5 bases). The CDR3 is made up of 13 amino acids. Germline V gene data show CDR1 as MNHEY and CDR2 as SMNVEV (reference sequence). CDR3 nucleotide sequence: TGCGCCAGCAGCTTCCAGGGCGGCACTGAAGCTTTCTTT. The encoded protein is CASSFQGGTEAFF.

This clonotype came up a few times. The chain links TRBV6-1 to TRBJ2-2, with TRBD2 matching over 11 bases. The CDR3 runs 15 residues. V was pared by 6 bases and J by 4 bases, with 4 bases of the junction left unmatched. Germline CDR1 MNHNS, CDR2 SASEGT. CDR3 coding DNA: TGTGCCAGCAGACTAGCGGGAGCATCCACCGGGGAGCTGTTTTTT. It translates to CASRLAGASTGELFF.

This clonotype was detected ten times or more. This chain connects TRBV7-9 to TRBJ2-7; D call uncertain. V dropped 5 bases and J dropped 3 bases, with 8 bases sitting between them. There are 12 residues in the CDR3. Germline V gives CDR1 SEHNR, CDR2 FQNEAQ (reference sequence). As DNA, the CDR3 is TGTGCCAGCAGCACTCAAAACTACGAGCAGTACTTC. It translates to CASSTQNYEQYF.

V and J are TRBV19 and TRBJ2-7; maybe TRBD1 (5 bases). The CDR3 sequence is 14 residues long. The germline CDR1 and CDR2 sequences are LNHDA and SQIVND (reference sequence). V lost 1 base, J lost 6 bases, and 13 bases lay in between. In nucleotides, the CDR3 is TGTGCCAGTAGTATAGTTTGGACATCTCTCGAGCAGTACTTC. Its translation is CASSIVWTSLEQYF. Filled out from reference TRBV19 and TRBJ2-7, the complete variable domain reads DGGITQSPKYLFRKEGQNVTLSCEQNLNHDAMYWYRQDPGQGLRLIYYSQIVNDFQKGDIAEGYSVSREKKESFPLTVTSAQKNPTAFYLCASSIVWTSLEQYFGPGTRLTVT.

Many counts were recorded for this clonotype. The V call is TRBV11-2, the J call TRBJ1-2, with D possibly TRBD1 on 6 matching bases. V lost 3 bases and J 2 bases, leaving 10 bases between the germline ends. CDR3 length: 14 residues. CDR1 and CDR2 (germline): SGHAT, FQNNGV. The CDR3 here is CASSLGHRNYGYTF. The CDR3 DNA sequence: TGTGCCAGCAGCTTGGGACACCGAAACTATGGCTACACCTTC.

V usage is TRBV29-1 and J usage is TRBJ1-2; 10 positions match TRBD1. This CDR3 has 14 residues. Germline lookup yields CDR1 SQVTM and CDR2 ANQGSEA. Trimming took 3 bases from V and 7 from J; bases not matched to a gene: 8. The CDR3: CSVDTGTGVLGYTF. DNA for the CDR3: TGCAGCGTTGATACCGGGACAGGGGTCCTTGGCTACACCTTC. The complete variable domain, with remaining parts taken from reference TRBV29-1 and TRBJ1-2, reads SAVISQKPSRDICQRGTSLTIQCQVDSQVTMMFWYRQQPGQSLTLIATANQGSEATYESGFVIDKFPISRPNLTFSTLTVSNMSPEDSSIYLCSVDTGTGVLGYTFGSGTRLTVV.

This clonotype was counted only a few times. The chain recombines TRBV7-9 with TRBJ2-5; TRBD2 agrees at 8 bases. There are 14 residues in the CDR3. CDR1 is SEHNR and CDR2 is FQNEAQ in the germline V gene (reference sequence). V shed 9 bases, J shed 5 bases, and the junction held 11 bases outside the gene matches. CDR3 sequence reads: CASSKREIEETQYF. CDR3 coding DNA: TGTGCCAGTTCGAAGCGGGAGATAGAGGAGACCCAGTACTTC.